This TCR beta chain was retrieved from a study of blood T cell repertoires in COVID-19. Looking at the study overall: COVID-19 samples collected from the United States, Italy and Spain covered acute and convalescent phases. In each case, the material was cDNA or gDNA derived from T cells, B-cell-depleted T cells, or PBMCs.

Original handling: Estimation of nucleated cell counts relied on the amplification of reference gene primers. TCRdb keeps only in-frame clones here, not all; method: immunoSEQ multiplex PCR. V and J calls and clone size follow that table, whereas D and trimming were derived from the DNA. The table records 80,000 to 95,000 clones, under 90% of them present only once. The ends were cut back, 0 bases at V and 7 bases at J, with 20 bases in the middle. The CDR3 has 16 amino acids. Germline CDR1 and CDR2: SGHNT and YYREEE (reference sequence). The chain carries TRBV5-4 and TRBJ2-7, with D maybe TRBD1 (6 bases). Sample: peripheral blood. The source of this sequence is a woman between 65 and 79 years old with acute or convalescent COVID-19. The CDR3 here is CASSLEDGTHGWEQYF. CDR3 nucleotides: TGTGCCAGCAGCTTGGAGGACGGGACACACGGGTGGGAGCAGTACTTC.